The TCR beta chain described here comes from a study of human T cells and chemical hapten exposure listed by TCRdb under 2021. Notes on the research overall: Libraries were combined into a pool for sequencing, and differences in TCR yield between samples came mainly from small differences in library volumes within the pool. In alopecia patients, the study followed how the peripheral blood TCR repertoire changed in vivo over primary and secondary sensitization to diphenylcyclopropenone (DPC), a hapten. For every blood RNA sample, sequencing covered both the TCR alpha and TCR beta chains.

The label giving this sample's time point can be read as: healthy volunteer bleed at 2 weeks. Total RNA was extracted from unfractionated whole blood that had been collected in Tempus Blood RNA tubes. Five or six healthy volunteers acted as controls for TCR sequencing and had blood drawn at day 0, 2 weeks and 6 weeks. The cysteine opens and the phenylalanine closes a CDR3 of 16 amino acids. This entry keeps only the CDR3 DNA: 48 bases, framed from base 1. Sequences LGHNA (CDR1) and YSLEER (CDR2) are obtained from the germline V gene. V loses 1 base, J loses 0 bases, and the germline ends lie 9 bases apart. This clonotype was seen more than once but under ten times. The target of this receptor is not known. No base quality values were provided; no much bigger clone lies one nucleotide off. The library was prepared using RACE. The run used a NextSeq 500. During library preparation, unique molecular identifiers were attached to individual cDNA molecules so that TCRs could be counted quantitatively and reproducibly. As for how the authors treated the data: A median of roughly 100,000 TCRs per sample was observed, with a range of roughly 20,000 to 750,000. The Decombinator software suite was used to annotate the V, J and CDR3 of the TCR reads. Every sample was subsampled to the same number of TCRs (28,000) for the PS versus PT1 abundance plots. Expanded TCRs were defined as absent before sensitization and observed at least eight times at the 2-week time point. In TCRdb, the public reads were trimmed at Q25 with fastp and aligned with MiXCR, with productive beta chains retained. Duplicate CDR3 protein sequences are folded into a single record with the most common DNA and genes. These V and J calls are TCRdb output, not the study's own analysis. In this sample the table shows roughly 100,000 distinct CDR3 sequences, around 8.8% of which occur a single time. The ten most abundant clones make up about 3% of the sample.

What the work shows at the level of the full study, not this receptor alone: After repeated subsampling, changes were observed in the strength of the expansion versus patch-test correlation and in the threshold at which the correlation became significant. The number of TCRs above 1 in 1000 frequency did not change with DPC sensitization; there was no evidence of global repertoire structure alterations.

The receptor comes from a female donor in good health. Some clones in this sample may be carry-over from other donors' samples. The sequenced material came from whole blood. The rearrangement combines TRBV4-3 with TRBJ1-4; there is no confident call for the D gene. In nucleotides, the sequence is TGCGCCAGCAGCCAAGGAGGAGGCCCAACTAATGAAAAACTGTTTTTT. This codes for CASSQGGGPTNEKLFF.